This T cell receptor (beta chain) was sequenced in a study of cytomegalovirus exposure and HLA in healthy donors. The CDR3 runs 13 residues. The germline V gene encodes CDR1 LNHDA and CDR2 SQIVND (reference sequence). The V gene lost 6 bases and the J gene lost 1 base, with 4 bases spanning the gap. It was with 60 Vbeta and 13 Jbeta primers that the PCR ran. Produced via immunoSEQ multiplex PCR; TCRdb's table is partial and in-frame only. The sample has around 90,000 clones; about four fifths are singletons. This TCR was sampled from a man between 50 and 59 years old in good health and CMV-seronegative. This chain uses TRBV19 with TRBJ2-6; no reliable D call. The sequenced sample consisted of PBMCs. CDR3 sequence: CASRESGANVLTF. The CDR3 DNA reads TGTGCCAGTAGGGAGTCTGGGGCCAACGTCCTGACTTTC.